The 24 T cell receptor beta chains below were found in one sample sequenced in a study of patients and donors after allogeneic stem cell transplantation. TCRdb reanalysed the RT-PCR reads using MiXCR and keeps one entry per CDR3 protein. The table shows approximately 410,000 distinct CDR3 sequences, with roughly 17% occurring only once. Sequences were obtained from blood, either unsorted or a sorted T cell fraction (not recorded which). All receptors derive from a human donor who was either an allogeneic HSCT recipient or a stem cell or donor lymphocyte infusion donor (not recorded which). It is not recorded whose cells these are; they may come from a transplant donor.

The chain couples TRBV12-3 or TRBV12-4 to TRBJ2-7, with TRBD2 matching 13 bases. J gave up 4 bases and V 5 bases, and 5 bases lay outside the gene matches. CDR3 size: 15 residues. CDR3 sequence: CASSPTSGRGYEQYF. CDR3 in DNA: TGTGCCAGCAGTCCAACTAGCGGGAGGGGGTACGAGCAGTACTTC.

V is TRBV30 and J is TRBJ1-1, with D maybe TRBD1 (5 bases). CDR1 and CDR2 (germline): GTSNPN, SVGIG (reference sequence). V lost 5 bases and J lost 10, with 11 bases in between. CDR3 size: 10 residues. CDR3 DNA: TGTGCCTGGGGGGGGACGGCAGCTTTCTTT. This codes for CAWGGTAAFF.

The CDR3 loop is CASSSTAAYEQYF. CDR3 bases: TGCGCCAGCAGCTCCACGGCGGCCTACGAGCAGTACTTC. The chain carries TRBV5-1 and TRBJ2-7; no clear D gene. This CDR3 region has 13 residues. Between the trimmed V and J ends, which lost 3 bases and 2 bases, there was a span of 9 bases. CDR1 and CDR2 (germline): SGHRS, YFSETQ.

The gene calls are TRBV20-1 and TRBJ1-4, with D possibly matching TRBD1 (5 bases). Per germline, CDR1 DFQATT and CDR2 SNEGSKA (reference sequence). V gave up 3 bases and J gave up 12 bases, with 17 bases separating them. This CDR3 spans 13 amino acids. This CDR3 reads CSASQGEMGELFF. In DNA, the CDR3 is TGCAGTGCTAGTCAAGGGGAAATGGGGGAACTGTTTTTT.

This chain uses TRBV2 with TRBJ1-2; possible D gene TRBD1, 5 bases. CDR3 length equals 13 residues. CDR1 SNHLY and CDR2 FYNNEI come from the germline V gene. The V and J ends lost 8 bases and 4 bases respectively, with 14 bases between them. CDR3 in amino acids: CASERQLGYGYTF. The CDR3, as DNA: TGTGCCAGCGAGAGACAGCTAGGCTATGGCTACACCTTC.

The V and J genes are TRBV11-2 and TRBJ2-2; TRBD2 agrees at 8 bases. Looked up from germline, CDR1 is SGHAT and CDR2 is FQNNGV. Trimming at V came to 3 bases and at J to 0 bases, leaving 12 bases not matched to a gene. The CDR3 is 19 residues long. The CDR3 DNA is TGTGCCAGCAGCTTCCCCGGGACTAGGATCCCACCGAACACCGGGGAGCTGTTTTTT. It translates to CASSFPGTRIPPNTGELFF.

The chain carries TRBV24-1 and TRBJ1-1; 7 positions match TRBD1. This CDR3 contains 16 residues. The germline V gene encodes CDR1 KGHDR and CDR2 SFDVKD. Trimming at V came to 4 bases and at J to 2 bases, leaving 9 bases not matched to a gene. The CDR3 DNA is TGTGCCACCAGTGACTCTACCGGGACAGATAACACTGAAGCTTTCTTT. Translated, it gives CATSDSTGTDNTEAFF.

This clonotype was seen more than once but under ten times. The chain couples TRBV29-1 to TRBJ2-2; no firm D call. With 5 bases removed from V and 8 bases from J, the gap between germline ends came to 6 bases. The CDR3 spans 10 residues. Germline CDR1 and CDR2: SQVTM and ANQGSEA. CDR3 sequence (DNA): TGCAGCGTTCAGATGGGGGAGCTGTTTTTT. Translated, it gives CSVQMGELFF.

The chain uses TRBV6-1 and TRBJ1-3; 7 nucleotides line up with TRBD1. Germline lookup yields CDR1 MNHNS and CDR2 SASEGT. This CDR3 contains 17 residues. Trimming at V came to 6 bases and at J to 0 bases, leaving 11 bases not matched to a gene. This chain's CDR3 is CASSWGPGQSSGNTIYF. CDR3 DNA sequence: TGTGCCAGCAGCTGGGGGCCGGGACAGAGCTCTGGAAACACCATATATTTT.

This clonotype was seen more than once but under ten times. The rearrangement links TRBV12-3 or TRBV12-4 to TRBJ2-7; 8 nucleotides line up with TRBD1. The CDR3 has 14 amino acids. V shed 3 bases, J shed 6 bases, and the junction held 7 bases outside the gene matches. The CDR3 nucleotides read TGTGCCAGCAGTTTCCGGACAGGGTCGGCCGAGCAGTACTTC. Translating gives CASSFRTGSAEQYF.

The chain recombines TRBV5-1 with TRBJ2-3; no clear D. The CDR3 is 13 amino acids. Germline V gives CDR1 SGHRS, CDR2 YFSETQ. Trimming shortened V by 4 bases and J by 3 bases, and 9 bases separated the two germline ends. The CDR3 coding sequence is TGCGCCAGCAGCCCCCACCGGACAGATACGCAGTATTTT. Encoded protein: CASSPHRTDTQYF.

In this sample, this clonotype turned up a few times. The rearrangement uses TRBV20-1 and TRBJ2-5, with TRBD2 matching 10 bases. The germline V gene has CDR1 DFQATT and CDR2 SNEGSKA (reference sequence). CDR3 length: 17 amino acids. V trimming: 8 bases; J trimming: 5 bases; junction bases outside the gene matches: 20. CDR3: CSSTYHGTSASGETQYF. In nucleotides, the CDR3 is TGCAGTTCCACATACCACGGGACTAGCGCATCCGGGGAGACCCAGTACTTC.

The chain is built from TRBV5-1 and TRBJ2-5, with D uncertain. There are 14 residues in the CDR3. CDR1 is SGHRS and CDR2 is YFSETQ in the germline V gene. Trimming removed 6 bases from V and 2 bases from J, with 14 bases in between. DNA for the CDR3: TGCGCCAGCAACCTGTTGACGAAACAAGAGACCCAGTACTTC. This codes for CASNLLTKQETQYF.

This clonotype was seen more than once but under ten times. The genes are TRBV5-5 and TRBJ1-2, with 9 bases identical to TRBD1. With 1 base clipped from V and 4 bases from J, the junction kept 5 bases outside the gene matches. The CDR3 is 15 amino acids. Looked up from germline, CDR1 is SGHKS and CDR2 is YYEKEE (reference sequence). CDR3 bases: TGTGCCAGCAGCTTGACAGGGGGCGCCGGCTATGGCTACACCTTC. Translation: CASSLTGGAGYGYTF.

This clonotype was counted only a few times. CDR3 loop: CASSFAASSYEQYF. The DNA for the CDR3 is TGTGCCAGCAGTTTTGCAGCGAGCTCCTACGAGCAGTACTTC. The chain is built from TRBV12-3 or TRBV12-4 and TRBJ2-7; D remains ambiguous. V lost 3 bases to trimming and J lost 0 bases, with 9 bases between them. This CDR3 is 14 amino acids long.

The chain combines TRBV4-2 with TRBJ2-6, with 7 nucleotides matching TRBD2. The CDR3 runs 19 residues. After removal of 4 bases from V and 0 bases from J, the junction contained 12 bases not matched to a gene. Germline CDR1 reads LGHNA; CDR2 reads YNFKEQ. CDR3 region: CASSPRWLADLSGANVLTF. The CDR3, as DNA: TGTGCCAGCAGCCCCCGGTGGCTAGCGGATCTCTCTGGGGCCAACGTCCTGACTTTC.

The V call is TRBV14, the J call TRBJ2-7; the D gene is possibly TRBD1 (5 bases). This CDR3 is 15 amino acids long. V lost 0 bases and J lost 2, with 11 bases in between. Germline V CDR1 and CDR2: SGHDN, FVKESK. DNA of the CDR3: TGTGCCAGCAGCCAAGACTCAGGACATACCTACGAGCAGTACTTC. Translation gives CASSQDSGHTYEQYF.

V gene TRBV27 combines with J gene TRBJ1-4; TRBD1 aligns across 10 bases. The CDR3 totals 14 residues. Looked up from germline, CDR1 is MNHEY and CDR2 is SMNVEV (reference sequence). The trim removed 4 bases at V and 8 bases at J, leaving 4 bases unmatched. The CDR3 DNA is TGTGCCAGCAGTTCCGACAGGGGGCGCGAAAAACTGTTTTTT. Amino acid sequence: CASSSDRGREKLFF.

The chain combines TRBV28 with TRBJ2-4; TRBD2 is a possible D gene (5 bases). The CDR3 is made up of 17 amino acids. Germline values: CDR1 MDHEN, CDR2 SYDVKM. V shed 2 bases and J shed 0 bases, with 14 bases lying between them. The chain's CDR3 is CASSLTRTFQAKNIQYF. CDR3 DNA: TGTGCCAGCAGTTTAACTCGGACTTTCCAAGCCAAAAACATTCAGTACTTC.

V usage is TRBV5-5 and J usage is TRBJ1-5; D uncertain. The germline V and J ends were trimmed by 4 bases and 6 bases, with 17 bases remaining between them. The CDR3 spans 15 residues. Germline V lookup: CDR1 SGHKS, CDR2 YYEKEE (reference sequence). CDR3 bases: TGTGCCAGCAGCCCGTTCGGAGGAAATAGTCAGCCCCAGCATTTT. This translates into CASSPFGGNSQPQHF.

The chain carries TRBV7-2 and TRBJ2-3, with 12 bases that match TRBD2. CDR1 and CDR2 (germline): SGHTA, FQGNSA. V was clipped by 3 bases and J by 0 bases; unmatched bases: 4. The CDR3 length is 17 residues. Here the CDR3 reads CASSFLAGGPSTDTQYF. In DNA, the CDR3 is TGTGCCAGCAGCTTTCTAGCGGGGGGGCCCAGCACAGATACGCAGTATTTT.

This clonotype was detected only a few times. This chain joins TRBV11-2 and TRBJ1-1; no firm D call. Germline lookup yields CDR1 SGHAT and CDR2 FQNNGV. V gave up 0 bases and J gave up 0 bases, with 8 bases separating them. This CDR3 comprises 15 residues. In DNA form, the CDR3 reads TGTGCCAGCAGCTTAGATTCAGGACTGAACACTGAAGCTTTCTTT. The encoded protein is CASSLDSGLNTEAFF. The variable domain in full, with the rest retrieved from reference TRBV11-2 and TRBJ1-1, is EAGVAQSPRYKIIEKRQSVAFWCNPISGHATLYWYQQILGQGPKLLIQFQNNGVVDDSQLPKDRFSAERLKGVDSTLKIQPAKLEDSAVYLCASSLDSGLNTEAFFGQGTRLTVV.

The CDR3 DNA sequence: TGCGCCAGCAGCAGGTATGCCGGGACTAGCGACTACGAGCAGTACTTC. Translation: CASSRYAGTSDYEQYF. The chain employs TRBV5-1 and TRBJ2-7; 10 bases are a match to TRBD2. The CDR3 is 16 residues long. J lost 3 bases, V lost 4 bases, and 10 bases had no gene match. The germline V gene encodes CDR1 SGHRS and CDR2 YFSETQ.

The CDR3 loop reads CASSSRELRPQHF. CDR3 nucleotides: TGTGCCAGCAGCAGCAGGGAACTGCGTCCCCAGCATTTT. This chain joins TRBV21-1 and TRBJ1-5; no DNA check was done on the table's D call, TRBD1. TRBV21-1 is assigned pseudogene status. This CDR3 comprises 13 residues.